This T cell receptor (beta chain) comes out of a study of T cells in localized non-small cell lung cancer. Profiling relied on immunoSEQ multiplex PCR, and the TCRdb table lists in-frame clones only, not all of them. The data hold 72,000 or so clones, with about 90% observed a single time. The germline gives CDR1 SGHDT, CDR2 YYEEEE. The CDR3 length is 15 residues. J lost 10 bases, V lost 0 bases, and 5 bases had no gene match. Points on this clone: What it binds is not known.

Study-wide results and caveats: Elevated blood T cell density was associated with longer overall survival. Adjacent lung was found to contain a median around 56 of the top 100 tumor clones.

Sequenced here: peripheral blood, sampled before any cancer treatment. The V and J genes are TRBV5-6 and TRBJ1-6, with 9 bases fitting TRBD1. This receptor was obtained from a male donor aged 60 or over with stage III squamous cell lung carcinoma. The DNA of the CDR3 is TGTGCCAGCAGCTTGGGGGACAGGGTAAACTCACCCCTCCACTTT. Translated, it gives CASSLGDRVNSPLHF.